This T cell receptor (beta chain) is from a study of T-cell reconstitution after alpha-beta-depleted transplantation in children (TCRdb year 2016). Notes on the research overall: The study quantitatively tracked T-cell immune reconstitution after TCRalphabeta/CD19-depleted allogeneic hematopoietic cell transplantation in children using TCR repertoire profiling.

The treatment or condition label for this specimen denotes: allogeneic hematopoietic cell transplantation with graft depleted of TCRalphabeta T cells and CD19 B cells. The children who served as transplant recipients had been given grafts of TCRalphabeta/CD19-depleted allogeneic hematopoietic cells. In regard to this clonotype: The antigen it binds to is not known. Base qualities are missing; no much larger clone stands one base away.

Study-wide conclusions, independent of this receptor: The apparently early alphabetaT-cell count recovery about two months after transplant was reportedly dependent on only several hundred rapidly expanded clones derived from non-depleted graft cells. In some patients, the high TCRbeta diversity seen at day 60 was put down to recipient T cells and intrathymic progenitors that had survived conditioning. Over the following months the frequencies of hyperexpanded clones went down, and after one year T-cell counts and TCRbeta diversity were mostly credited to newly produced T cells.

Receptors were amplified or captured by PCR. The run used an Illumina HiSeq 2500. TCR libraries were prepared with molecular barcoding, using unique molecular identifiers to normalize TCRbeta repertoire quantification. TCRdb applied fastp at Q25 and MiXCR to the public reads, then kept only in-frame beta chains. A single entry per CDR3 protein holds the most common genes and DNA from its merged rows. The sample includes about 440,000 distinct CDR3 sequences, with around two fifths observed a single time. 25% to 30% of the sample goes to the ten largest clones. The sequence was collected from a girl aged 2 to 10 with aplastic anemia, due to receive a stem cell transplant. Here the sequenced sample was PBMCs, taken before TCRalphabeta/CD19-depleted stem cell transplant.

The CDR3 region: CASTSADRQGWRGYTF. The DNA sequence reads TGTGCCAGCACCTCCGCGGACAGACAGGGGTGGCGTGGCTACACCTTC. The V and J genes are TRBV27 and TRBJ1-2, with 8 bases aligning to TRBD1. Counted from cysteine to phenylalanine, this CDR3 has 16 amino acids. Left in the record is the CDR3 DNA by itself, 48 bases read in frame from the first base. CDR1 and CDR2 are drawn from the germline V gene (reference sequence): MNHEY, SMNVEV. Trimming leaves V shorter by 7 bases and J shorter by 7 bases, with the junction holding 17 bases beyond the gene matches.